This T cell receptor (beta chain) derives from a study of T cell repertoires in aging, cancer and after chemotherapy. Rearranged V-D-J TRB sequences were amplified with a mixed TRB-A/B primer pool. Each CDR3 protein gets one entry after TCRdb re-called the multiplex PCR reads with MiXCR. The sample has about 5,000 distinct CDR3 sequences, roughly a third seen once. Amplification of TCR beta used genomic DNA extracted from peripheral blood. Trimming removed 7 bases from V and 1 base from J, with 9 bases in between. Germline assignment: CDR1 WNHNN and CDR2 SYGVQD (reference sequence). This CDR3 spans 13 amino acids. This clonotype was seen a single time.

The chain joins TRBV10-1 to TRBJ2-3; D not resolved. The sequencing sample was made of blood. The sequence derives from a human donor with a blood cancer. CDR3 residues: CASKSGGTDTQYF. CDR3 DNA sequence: TGCGCCAGCAAAAGTGGAGGCACAGATACGCAGTATTTT.